This TCR beta chain is from a study of T cell clonotyping in hematopoietic cell transplantation. Repertoires were generated with immunoSEQ multiplex PCR, while TCRdb's copy carries only in-frame clones and drops some. The data hold about 16,000 clones, with roughly 90% observed a single time. The clonotype originates from a man in his forties or fifties in good health. Some clones in this sample may be carry-over from other donors' samples. Sequenced sample: peripheral blood mononuclear cells.

CDR3 nucleotide sequence: TGTGCCTGGAGTGTAGAGTACACGCTTTCGAGGGTGCTCGTGGATGGCTACACCTTC. Translating it yields CAWSVEYTLSRVLVDGYTF. The chain joins TRBV30 to TRBJ1-2; D is uncertain. Trimming removed 0 bases from V and 6 bases from J, with 29 bases in between. Germline lookup yields CDR1 GTSNPN and CDR2 SVGIG (reference sequence). This CDR3 region has 19 residues.